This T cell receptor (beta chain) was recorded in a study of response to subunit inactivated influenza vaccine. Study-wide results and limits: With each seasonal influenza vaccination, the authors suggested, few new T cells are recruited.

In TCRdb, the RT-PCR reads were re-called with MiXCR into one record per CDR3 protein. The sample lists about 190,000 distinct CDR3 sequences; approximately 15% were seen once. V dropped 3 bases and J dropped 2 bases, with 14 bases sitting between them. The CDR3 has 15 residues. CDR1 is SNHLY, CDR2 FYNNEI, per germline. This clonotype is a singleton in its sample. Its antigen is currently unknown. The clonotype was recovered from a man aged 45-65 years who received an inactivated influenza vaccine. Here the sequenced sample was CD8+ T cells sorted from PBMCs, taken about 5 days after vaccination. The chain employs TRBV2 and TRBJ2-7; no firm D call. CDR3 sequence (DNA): TGTGCCAGCAGTGAGACAATGGACCCAACCTACGAGCAGTACTTC. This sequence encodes CASSETMDPTYEQYF. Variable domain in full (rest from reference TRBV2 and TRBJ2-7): EPEVTQTPSHQVTQMGQEVILRCVPISNHLYFYWYRQILGQKVEFLVSFYNNEISEKSEIFDDQFSVERPDGSNFTLKIRSTKLEDSAMYFCASSETMDPTYEQYFGPGTRLTVT.